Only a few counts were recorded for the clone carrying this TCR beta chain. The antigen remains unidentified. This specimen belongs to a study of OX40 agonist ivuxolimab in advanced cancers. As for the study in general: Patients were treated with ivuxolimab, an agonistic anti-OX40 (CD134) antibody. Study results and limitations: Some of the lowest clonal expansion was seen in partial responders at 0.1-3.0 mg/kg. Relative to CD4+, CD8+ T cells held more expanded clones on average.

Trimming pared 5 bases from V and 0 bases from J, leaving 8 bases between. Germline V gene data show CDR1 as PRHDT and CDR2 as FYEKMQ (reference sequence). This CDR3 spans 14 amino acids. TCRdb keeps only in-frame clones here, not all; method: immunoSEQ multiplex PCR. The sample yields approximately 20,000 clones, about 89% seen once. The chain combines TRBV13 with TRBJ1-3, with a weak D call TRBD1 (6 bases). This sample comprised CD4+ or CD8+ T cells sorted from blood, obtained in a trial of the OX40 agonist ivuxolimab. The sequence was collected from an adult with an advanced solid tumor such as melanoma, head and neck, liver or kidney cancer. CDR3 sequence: CASSDRPSGNTIYF. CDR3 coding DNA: TGTGCCAGCAGCGACAGGCCCTCTGGAAACACCATATATTTT.